These T cell receptor beta chains were read from a single sample in a study of blood T cell repertoires in COVID-19. Assay: immunoSEQ multiplex PCR; the TCRdb copy retains only in-frame clones and omits some. The sample holds about 220,000 clones, about four fifths seen once. Sequenced material: peripheral blood. Source of these receptors: a woman between 40 and 55 years old with active or convalescent COVID-19. The CDR3 runs from the conserved cysteine through the conserved F or W. The D gene is left open where the match is weak. Clone size is shown for a subset of rows, as once, few, many or a class of expanded clone.

d_gene: NA; j_gene: TRBJ1-2; v_gene: TRBV12-2; abundance: NA; CDR3aa: CASRVGGGPGDRANGYTF; CDR3nt: TGTGCAAGTCGCGTAGGAGGCGGGCCTGGGGACAGGGCTAATGGCTACACCTTC
d_gene: TRBD2; j_gene: TRBJ2-2; v_gene: TRBV9; abundance: NA; CDR3aa: CASSERVERGRTGELFF; CDR3nt: TGTGCCAGCAGCGAGAGGGTTGAGCGGGGGAGGACCGGGGAGCTGTTTTTT
d_gene: TRBD2; j_gene: TRBJ2-1; v_gene: TRBV7-2; abundance: NA; CDR3aa: CASSLASSGGHNEQFF; CDR3nt: TGTGCCAGCAGCTTAGCTTCTAGCGGGGGCCACAATGAGCAGTTCTTC
d_gene: TRBD2; j_gene: TRBJ2-7; v_gene: TRBV7-9; abundance: NA; CDR3aa: CASSRTSGGPTPYEQYF; CDR3nt: TGTGCCAGCAGCCGAACTAGCGGGGGGCCTACCCCTTACGAGCAGTACTTC
d_gene: TRBD1; j_gene: TRBJ1-5; v_gene: TRBV27; abundance: NA; CDR3aa: CASSLLAGQGPNQPQHF; CDR3nt: TGTGCCAGCAGTTTATTGGCGGGACAGGGGCCAAATCAGCCCCAGCATTTT
d_gene: NA; j_gene: TRBJ2-6; v_gene: TRBV7-9; abundance: NA; CDR3aa: CASSLRVSSGANVLTF; CDR3nt: TGTGCCAGCAGCTTGCGGGTCTCCTCTGGGGCCAACGTCCTGACTTTC
d_gene: NA; j_gene: TRBJ2-1; v_gene: TRBV28; abundance: NA; CDR3aa: CASSPRYNEQFF; CDR3nt: TGTGCCAGCAGTCCCCGTTACAATGAGCAGTTCTTC
d_gene: NA; j_gene: TRBJ2-1; v_gene: TRBV28; abundance: NA; CDR3aa: CASSWAISYNEQFF; CDR3nt: TGTGCCAGCAGTTGGGCTATCTCTTACAATGAGCAGTTCTTC
d_gene: NA; j_gene: TRBJ2-2; v_gene: TRBV5-6; abundance: NA; CDR3aa: CASSLARGTGELFF; CDR3nt: TGTGCCAGCAGCTTGGCCCGCGGGACCGGGGAGCTGTTTTTT
d_gene: NA; j_gene: TRBJ1-1; v_gene: TRBV9; abundance: NA; CDR3aa: CASSPQGGTEAFF; CDR3nt: TGTGCCAGCAGCCCCCAAGGGGGCACTGAAGCTTTCTTT
d_gene: NA; j_gene: TRBJ1-1; v_gene: TRBV19; abundance: NA; CDR3aa: CATLNRNTEAFF; CDR3nt: TGTGCCACCCTGAACAGAAACACTGAAGCTTTCTTT
d_gene: TRBD2; j_gene: TRBJ2-1; v_gene: TRBV7-2; abundance: NA; CDR3aa: CASSTASGGADEQFF; CDR3nt: TGTGCCAGCAGCACCGCTAGCGGGGGGGCCGATGAGCAGTTCTTC
d_gene: NA; j_gene: TRBJ1-2; v_gene: TRBV6-6; abundance: few; CDR3aa: CASSRGLGDGYTF; CDR3nt: TGTGCCAGCAGCCGAGGATTAGGAGATGGCTACACCTTC
d_gene: NA; j_gene: TRBJ1-2; v_gene: TRBV28; abundance: NA; CDR3aa: CASSLVDRRHGYTF; CDR3nt: TGTGCCAGCAGTTTAGTGGACAGACGCCATGGCTACACCTTC
d_gene: NA; j_gene: TRBJ2-1; v_gene: TRBV7-9; abundance: once; CDR3aa: CASSLMRGDNEQFF; CDR3nt: TGTGCCAGCAGCTTGATGCGGGGTGACAATGAGCAGTTCTTC
d_gene: NA; j_gene: TRBJ1-2; v_gene: TRBV11-3; abundance: NA; CDR3aa: CASIPGTPSGYTF; CDR3nt: TGTGCCAGCATCCCCGGGACACCCTCTGGCTACACCTTC
d_gene: NA; j_gene: TRBJ2-3; v_gene: TRBV28; abundance: NA; CDR3aa: CASRENRGARTDTQYF; CDR3nt: TGTGCCAGCAGGGAAAACCGGGGGGCCCGCACAGATACGCAGTATTTT
d_gene: NA; j_gene: TRBJ1-2; v_gene: TRBV19; abundance: NA; CDR3aa: CASSTTTTHGYTF; CDR3nt: TGTGCCAGTAGTACCACCACCACTCATGGCTACACCTTC
d_gene: NA; j_gene: TRBJ1-6; v_gene: TRBV4-1; abundance: once; CDR3aa: CASSQDRQGWNSPLHF; CDR3nt: TGCGCCAGCAGCCAAGATCGGCAGGGGTGGAATTCACCCCTCCACTTT
d_gene: NA; j_gene: TRBJ2-7; v_gene: TRBV18; abundance: NA; CDR3aa: CASSPRTGGLQGNEQYF; CDR3nt: TGTGCCAGCTCACCCCGCACGGGGGGTTTACAGGGTAACGAGCAGTACTTC
d_gene: TRBD1; j_gene: TRBJ1-4; v_gene: TRBV6-2/TRBV6-3; abundance: NA; CDR3aa: CASSYPPRQGGRGGREKLFF; CDR3nt: TGTGCCAGCAGTTATCCACCCCGACAGGGAGGACGGGGTGGCCGGGAAAAACTGTTTTTT
d_gene: TRBD1; j_gene: TRBJ1-1; v_gene: TRBV18; abundance: few; CDR3aa: CASSGQGDTEAFF; CDR3nt: TGTGCCAGCTCAGGACAGGGAGACACTGAAGCTTTCTTT
d_gene: TRBD1; j_gene: TRBJ1-2; v_gene: TRBV4-1; abundance: NA; CDR3aa: CASSQEGGWTGANYGYTF; CDR3nt: TGCGCCAGCAGCCAAGAGGGGGGCTGGACAGGGGCTAACTATGGCTACACCTTC
d_gene: NA; j_gene: TRBJ1-1; v_gene: TRBV2; abundance: NA; CDR3aa: CASSGYTGINTEAFF; CDR3nt: TGTGCCAGCAGTGGTTATACGGGGATTAACACTGAAGCTTTCTTT
d_gene: NA; j_gene: TRBJ2-7; v_gene: TRBV27; abundance: NA; CDR3aa: CASSLQGSEQYF; CDR3nt: TGTGCCAGCAGTCTACAGGGATCCGAGCAGTACTTC
d_gene: NA; j_gene: TRBJ1-1; v_gene: TRBV7-9; abundance: NA; CDR3aa: CASSLQGGTEAFF; CDR3nt: TGTGCCAGCAGCTTACAGGGTGGTACTGAAGCTTTCTTT
d_gene: TRBD2; j_gene: TRBJ2-3; v_gene: TRBV9; abundance: NA; CDR3aa: CASSPRVGGADTQYF; CDR3nt: TGTGCCAGCAGCCCCAGAGTCGGGGGGGCAGATACGCAGTATTTT
d_gene: TRBD2; j_gene: TRBJ2-2; v_gene: TRBV5-1; abundance: NA; CDR3aa: CASSLGLAGGNTGELFF; CDR3nt: TGCGCCAGCAGCTTGGGACTAGCGGGGGGAAACACCGGGGAGCTGTTTTTT
d_gene: NA; j_gene: TRBJ2-5; v_gene: TRBV2; abundance: NA; CDR3aa: CATSYQETQYF; CDR3nt: TGTGCCACGAGTTACCAAGAGACCCAGTACTTC
d_gene: NA; j_gene: TRBJ2-1; v_gene: TRBV27; abundance: few; CDR3aa: CASSSNNEQFF; CDR3nt: TGTGCCAGCAGTTCAAACAATGAGCAGTTCTTC
d_gene: NA; j_gene: TRBJ2-1; v_gene: TRBV15; abundance: NA; CDR3aa: CATSRDVAANNEQFF; CDR3nt: TGTGCCACCAGCAGAGATGTAGCGGCCAACAATGAGCAGTTCTTC
d_gene: TRBD1; j_gene: TRBJ1-4; v_gene: TRBV7-3; abundance: NA; CDR3aa: CASSYRTGGLTNEKLFF; CDR3nt: TGTGCCAGCAGCTACAGGACAGGGGGCCTTACTAATGAAAAACTGTTTTTT
d_gene: NA; j_gene: TRBJ2-3; v_gene: TRBV6-2/TRBV6-3; abundance: NA; CDR3aa: CASSSAAGYTQYF; CDR3nt: TGTGCCAGCAGTTCGGCAGCAGGTTATACGCAGTATTTT
d_gene: NA; j_gene: TRBJ2-2; v_gene: TRBV25-1; abundance: many; CDR3aa: CASSVQGWEGELFF; CDR3nt: TGTGCCAGCAGTGTACAGGGATGGGAAGGGGAGCTGTTTTTT
d_gene: TRBD1; j_gene: TRBJ1-4; v_gene: TRBV3-1/TRBV3-2; abundance: NA; CDR3aa: CASSLRTGDNEKLFF; CDR3nt: TGTGCCAGCAGCTTACGGACAGGGGATAATGAAAAACTGTTTTTT
d_gene: NA; j_gene: TRBJ1-3; v_gene: TRBV7-2; abundance: few; CDR3aa: CASSLSSRGNTIYF; CDR3nt: TGTGCCAGCAGCTTATCCTCGCGTGGAAACACCATATATTTT
d_gene: TRBD1; j_gene: TRBJ2-7; v_gene: TRBV6-2/TRBV6-3; abundance: once; CDR3aa: CASSHYPDRDYGEQYF; CDR3nt: TGTGCCAGCAGTCACTATCCGGACAGGGATTATGGTGAGCAGTACTTC
d_gene: TRBD1; j_gene: TRBJ2-7; v_gene: TRBV24-1; abundance: few; CDR3aa: CATSDPGQGPYEQYF; CDR3nt: TGTGCCACCAGTGATCCGGGACAGGGACCCTACGAGCAGTACTTC
d_gene: TRBD2; j_gene: TRBJ2-2; v_gene: TRBV7-8; abundance: NA; CDR3aa: CASSSSSGGYTGELFF; CDR3nt: TGTGCCAGCAGCTCCTCTAGCGGGGGATACACCGGGGAGCTGTTTTTT
d_gene: NA; j_gene: TRBJ1-1; v_gene: TRBV7-9; abundance: NA; CDR3aa: CASSHTLGPGGSEAFF; CDR3nt: TGTGCCAGCAGCCATACTTTGGGCCCCGGAGGGTCTGAAGCTTTCTTT
d_gene: TRBD1; j_gene: TRBJ1-1; v_gene: TRBV10-3; abundance: NA; CDR3aa: CAISGTGTGTTEAFF; CDR3nt: TGTGCCATCAGCGGAACCGGGACAGGGACCACTGAAGCTTTCTTT
d_gene: TRBD2; j_gene: TRBJ2-1; v_gene: TRBV29-1; abundance: NA; CDR3aa: CSVDDGAGGYNEQFF; CDR3nt: TGCAGCGTTGACGATGGCGCGGGGGGGTACAATGAGCAGTTCTTC
d_gene: NA; j_gene: TRBJ1-3; v_gene: TRBV5-1; abundance: NA; CDR3aa: CASSLSGTFSGNTIYF; CDR3nt: TGCGCCAGCAGCTTGTCCGGGACTTTCTCTGGAAACACCATATATTTT
d_gene: NA; j_gene: TRBJ2-7; v_gene: TRBV7-2; abundance: NA; CDR3aa: CASSPKAGVSYEQYF; CDR3nt: TGTGCCAGCAGCCCAAAGGCGGGTGTATCCTACGAGCAGTACTTC
d_gene: NA; j_gene: TRBJ2-7; v_gene: TRBV5-1; abundance: few; CDR3aa: CASSFSARGDNYAQYF; CDR3nt: TGCGCCAGCAGCTTCAGCGCTCGCGGGGATAACTACGCGCAGTACTTC
d_gene: NA; j_gene: TRBJ1-6; v_gene: TRBV4-2; abundance: NA; CDR3aa: CASSWGENSPLHF; CDR3nt: TGTGCCAGCAGCTGGGGGGAGAATTCACCCCTCCACTTT
d_gene: TRBD2; j_gene: TRBJ2-3; v_gene: TRBV11-2; abundance: NA; CDR3aa: CASSLRLVGGGDTQYF; CDR3nt: TGTGCCAGCAGCTTGAGACTAGTTGGCGGGGGTGATACGCAGTATTTT
d_gene: NA; j_gene: TRBJ1-2; v_gene: TRBV12-3/TRBV12-4; abundance: NA; CDR3aa: CASSLGANYGYTF; CDR3nt: TGTGCCAGCAGTTTGGGAGCGAACTATGGCTACACCTTC
d_gene: TRBD2; j_gene: TRBJ2-1; v_gene: TRBV27; abundance: few; CDR3aa: CASSLRVAGGREQFF; CDR3nt: TGTGCCAGCAGTTTGCGGGTAGCGGGAGGCAGAGAGCAGTTCTTC
d_gene: NA; j_gene: TRBJ2-5; v_gene: TRBV7-2; abundance: NA; CDR3aa: CASSLWRGLQETQYF; CDR3nt: TGTGCCAGCAGCTTATGGAGGGGCCTACAAGAGACCCAGTACTTC
d_gene: NA; j_gene: TRBJ1-1; v_gene: TRBV5-4; abundance: NA; CDR3aa: CASSLWGVTEAFF; CDR3nt: TGTGCCAGCAGCTTGTGGGGAGTCACTGAAGCTTTCTTT
d_gene: TRBD2; j_gene: TRBJ2-7; v_gene: TRBV11-2; abundance: NA; CDR3aa: CASSYGTSVSYEQYF; CDR3nt: TGTGCCAGCAGCTACGGGACTAGCGTCTCCTACGAGCAGTACTTC
d_gene: TRBD1; j_gene: TRBJ1-2; v_gene: TRBV7-9; abundance: once; CDR3aa: CASKGAGGGYGYTF; CDR3nt: TGTGCCAGCAAGGGGGCAGGGGGCGGCTATGGCTACACCTTC
d_gene: NA; j_gene: TRBJ1-2; v_gene: TRBV6-2/TRBV6-3; abundance: NA; CDR3aa: CASSYLDTLYGYTF; CDR3nt: TGTGCCAGCAGTTACCTGGACACCCTCTATGGCTACACCTTC
d_gene: NA; j_gene: TRBJ2-7; v_gene: TRBV18; abundance: NA; CDR3aa: CASSPAYEQYF; CDR3nt: TGTGCCAGCTCACCCGCCTACGAGCAGTACTTC
d_gene: TRBD1; j_gene: TRBJ1-2; v_gene: TRBV6-5; abundance: NA; CDR3aa: CASSIQGTGGSGYTF; CDR3nt: TGTGCCAGCAGTATCCAAGGGACAGGGGGCAGTGGCTACACCTTC
d_gene: NA; j_gene: TRBJ2-1; v_gene: TRBV20-1; abundance: NA; CDR3aa: CSASWRQSNEQFF; CDR3nt: TGCAGTGCTAGTTGGCGACAGTCGAATGAGCAGTTCTTC
d_gene: TRBD1; j_gene: TRBJ1-4; v_gene: TRBV7-2; abundance: NA; CDR3aa: CASSRDRGFSEKLFF; CDR3nt: TGTGCCAGCAGCCGCGACAGGGGGTTTTCAGAAAAACTGTTTTTT
d_gene: NA; j_gene: TRBJ1-2; v_gene: TRBV6-5; abundance: few; CDR3aa: CASRPNGQGYGYTF; CDR3nt: TGTGCCAGCAGACCCAATGGGCAGGGATATGGCTACACCTTC